This is a list of T cell receptor beta chains from one sample in a study of T cell responses to AZD1222 COVID-19 vaccine. Generated by immunoSEQ multiplex PCR, the TCRdb table keeps only in-frame clones and is missing some. Among 120,000 or so clones listed, about four fifths were seen once. Sequenced material: peripheral blood, taken on day 0 of AZD1222 vaccination. The receptors were sampled from an adult in good health. CDR3s include the opening cysteine and the closing phenylalanine or tryptophan. The D gene is left open where the match is weak. Not all rows give a size; the values are once, few, many and, for expanded clones, a class.

length	D	size	V	J	DNA	CDR3
14	TRBD1	.	TRBV19	TRBJ1-5	TGTGCCAGTAGGGCACAGGGGTTAGGTCAGCCCCAGCATTTT	CASRAQGLGQPQHF
15	TRBD1	.	TRBV5-6	TRBJ2-5	TGTGCCAGCAGCCTCGGACAGGGGAGCAGAGAGGCCCAGTACTTC	CASSLGQGSREAQYF
16	TRBD1	once	TRBV18	TRBJ2-6	TGTGCCAGCTCGCGGGACAGGAGCTCTGGGGCCAACGTCCTGACTTTC	CASSRDRSSGANVLTF
14	.	.	TRBV18	TRBJ1-5	TGTGCCAGCTCGCCGATCTCTGGGAATCAGCCCCAGCATTTT	CASSPISGNQPQHF
15	.	.	TRBV5-1	TRBJ1-1	TGCGCCAGCAGCTTAATACAGGGAGAGAACACTGAAGCTTTCTTT	CASSLIQGENTEAFF
15	.	.	TRBV16	TRBJ1-1	TGTGCCAGCAGCCGACAACAGGGAGGGAACACTGAAGCTTTCTTT	CASSRQQGGNTEAFF
14	.	few	TRBV28	TRBJ1-2	TGTGCCAGCAGCCCATTGAGGATAGACTATGGCTACACCTTC	CASSPLRIDYGYTF
15	.	.	TRBV19	TRBJ1-1	TGTGCCAGTAGTATCAGGATGCAGGGGAACACTGAAGCTTTCTTT	CASSIRMQGNTEAFF
12	.	.	TRBV12-5	TRBJ1-1	TGTGCTAGTGGTTTGGGTCAGGGCGAAGCTTTCTTT	CASGLGQGEAFF
15	TRBD1	.	TRBV18	TRBJ1-1	TGTGCCAGCTCACCACCGGACAGGGGGTACACTGAAGCTTTCTTT	CASSPPDRGYTEAFF
18	TRBD2	.	TRBV19	TRBJ2-3	TGTGCCAGTAGTAAAGGCAAGGGTAGCGGGAGTGGCGCAGATACGCAGTATTTT	CASSKGKGSGSGADTQYF
19	.	.	TRBV19	TRBJ1-5	TGTGCCAGTAGTATAGTTGGGTTGTCGGCCAGGGAGGTCGGTCAGCCCCAGCATTTT	CASSIVGLSAREVGQPQHF
13	.	.	TRBV11-2	TRBJ1-3	TGTGCCAGCAGCTACGGACAGGGAAACACCATATATTTT	CASSYGQGNTIYF
15	TRBD2	.	TRBV6-5	TRBJ2-5	TGTGCCAGCAGTTACGTCGCGGGGGGCCGGGAGACCCAGTACTTC	CASSYVAGGRETQYF
15	TRBD2	.	TRBV9	TRBJ2-1	TGTGCCAGCAGCGACCCGGGAGGCCTAGACAATGAGCAGTTCTTC	CASSDPGGLDNEQFF
20	TRBD2	.	TRBV4-3	TRBJ2-3	TGCGCCAGCAGCCAAGAGACTAGCGGGGGGGCCGGAGGTGGCACAGATACGCAGTATTTT	CASSQETSGGAGGGTDTQYF
13	TRBD2	.	TRBV29-1	TRBJ2-7	TGCAGCGTTGTACTAGCGGTCTCCTACGAGCAGTACTTC	CSVVLAVSYEQYF
14	TRBD1	once	TRBV15	TRBJ2-5	TGTGCCACCAGCAGAGAGACAGGGGGAGAGACCCAGTACTTC	CATSRETGGETQYF
13	.	.	TRBV28	TRBJ2-7	TGTGCCAGCCGGACAGTTCACTCCTACGAGCAGTACTTC	CASRTVHSYEQYF
16	.	.	TRBV5-1	TRBJ1-5	TGCGCCAGCAGCTTGGGGGACGGACTTAGCAATCAGCCCCAGCATTTT	CASSLGDGLSNQPQHF
13	TRBD1	.	TRBV12-3/TRBV12-4	TRBJ1-1	TGTGCCAGCAACTCTGACAGGGTTGAAGGGGCTTTCTTT	CASNSDRVEGAFF
13	.	.	TRBV9	TRBJ1-5	TGTGCCAGCAGCGTAGATTTCGATCAGCCCCAGCATTTT	CASSVDFDQPQHF
16	TRBD2	.	TRBV18	TRBJ2-1	TGTGCCAGCTCACCACCGGGGACTAGCGGGGGAAATGAGCAGTTCTTC	CASSPPGTSGGNEQFF
14	.	.	TRBV6-6	TRBJ2-3	TGTGCCAGCGCTCAAGGCAGCCGCACAGATACGCAGTATTTT	CASAQGSRTDTQYF
18	TRBD2	.	TRBV28	TRBJ2-2	TGTGCCAGCAGTAATAGCCGACTAGCGGGGAGGTCCACCGGGGAGCTGTTTTTT	CASSNSRLAGRSTGELFF
13	.	.	TRBV14	TRBJ2-7	TGTGCCAGCAGCCAAACGAGAGCTTCCGAGCAGTACTTC	CASSQTRASEQYF
15	.	few	TRBV4-3	TRBJ2-3	TGCGCCAGCAGCCAAAACAGGGATTCTACAGATACGCAGTATTTT	CASSQNRDSTDTQYF
14	TRBD1	.	TRBV18	TRBJ1-4	TGTGCCAGCTCATGGACAGGGGCGGGTGAAAAACTGTTTTTT	CASSWTGAGEKLFF
14	TRBD1	few	TRBV7-2	TRBJ1-1	TGTGCCAGCAGCCCACAGGGGCGCGGGACTGAAGCTTTCTTT	CASSPQGRGTEAFF
15	TRBD1	.	TRBV18	TRBJ1-5	TGTGCCAGCTCACAAGGACAGGGTCTCAATCAGCCCCAGCATTTT	CASSQGQGLNQPQHF
18	TRBD2	.	TRBV11-2	TRBJ2-1	TGTGCCAGCAGCTTAGTTGCCGGGACTACAAGCTCCTACAATGAGCAGTTCTTC	CASSLVAGTTSSYNEQFF
15	.	.	TRBV27	TRBJ1-5	TGTGCCAGCAGTTTAAAAGCGGCAGGGGTTCAGCCCCAGCATTTT	CASSLKAAGVQPQHF
19	TRBD2	.	TRBV5-5	TRBJ2-3	TGTGCCAGCAGCGGCGGGACTAGCGGGGGGGCGAGTAGAACAGATACGCAGTATTTT	CASSGGTSGGASRTDTQYF